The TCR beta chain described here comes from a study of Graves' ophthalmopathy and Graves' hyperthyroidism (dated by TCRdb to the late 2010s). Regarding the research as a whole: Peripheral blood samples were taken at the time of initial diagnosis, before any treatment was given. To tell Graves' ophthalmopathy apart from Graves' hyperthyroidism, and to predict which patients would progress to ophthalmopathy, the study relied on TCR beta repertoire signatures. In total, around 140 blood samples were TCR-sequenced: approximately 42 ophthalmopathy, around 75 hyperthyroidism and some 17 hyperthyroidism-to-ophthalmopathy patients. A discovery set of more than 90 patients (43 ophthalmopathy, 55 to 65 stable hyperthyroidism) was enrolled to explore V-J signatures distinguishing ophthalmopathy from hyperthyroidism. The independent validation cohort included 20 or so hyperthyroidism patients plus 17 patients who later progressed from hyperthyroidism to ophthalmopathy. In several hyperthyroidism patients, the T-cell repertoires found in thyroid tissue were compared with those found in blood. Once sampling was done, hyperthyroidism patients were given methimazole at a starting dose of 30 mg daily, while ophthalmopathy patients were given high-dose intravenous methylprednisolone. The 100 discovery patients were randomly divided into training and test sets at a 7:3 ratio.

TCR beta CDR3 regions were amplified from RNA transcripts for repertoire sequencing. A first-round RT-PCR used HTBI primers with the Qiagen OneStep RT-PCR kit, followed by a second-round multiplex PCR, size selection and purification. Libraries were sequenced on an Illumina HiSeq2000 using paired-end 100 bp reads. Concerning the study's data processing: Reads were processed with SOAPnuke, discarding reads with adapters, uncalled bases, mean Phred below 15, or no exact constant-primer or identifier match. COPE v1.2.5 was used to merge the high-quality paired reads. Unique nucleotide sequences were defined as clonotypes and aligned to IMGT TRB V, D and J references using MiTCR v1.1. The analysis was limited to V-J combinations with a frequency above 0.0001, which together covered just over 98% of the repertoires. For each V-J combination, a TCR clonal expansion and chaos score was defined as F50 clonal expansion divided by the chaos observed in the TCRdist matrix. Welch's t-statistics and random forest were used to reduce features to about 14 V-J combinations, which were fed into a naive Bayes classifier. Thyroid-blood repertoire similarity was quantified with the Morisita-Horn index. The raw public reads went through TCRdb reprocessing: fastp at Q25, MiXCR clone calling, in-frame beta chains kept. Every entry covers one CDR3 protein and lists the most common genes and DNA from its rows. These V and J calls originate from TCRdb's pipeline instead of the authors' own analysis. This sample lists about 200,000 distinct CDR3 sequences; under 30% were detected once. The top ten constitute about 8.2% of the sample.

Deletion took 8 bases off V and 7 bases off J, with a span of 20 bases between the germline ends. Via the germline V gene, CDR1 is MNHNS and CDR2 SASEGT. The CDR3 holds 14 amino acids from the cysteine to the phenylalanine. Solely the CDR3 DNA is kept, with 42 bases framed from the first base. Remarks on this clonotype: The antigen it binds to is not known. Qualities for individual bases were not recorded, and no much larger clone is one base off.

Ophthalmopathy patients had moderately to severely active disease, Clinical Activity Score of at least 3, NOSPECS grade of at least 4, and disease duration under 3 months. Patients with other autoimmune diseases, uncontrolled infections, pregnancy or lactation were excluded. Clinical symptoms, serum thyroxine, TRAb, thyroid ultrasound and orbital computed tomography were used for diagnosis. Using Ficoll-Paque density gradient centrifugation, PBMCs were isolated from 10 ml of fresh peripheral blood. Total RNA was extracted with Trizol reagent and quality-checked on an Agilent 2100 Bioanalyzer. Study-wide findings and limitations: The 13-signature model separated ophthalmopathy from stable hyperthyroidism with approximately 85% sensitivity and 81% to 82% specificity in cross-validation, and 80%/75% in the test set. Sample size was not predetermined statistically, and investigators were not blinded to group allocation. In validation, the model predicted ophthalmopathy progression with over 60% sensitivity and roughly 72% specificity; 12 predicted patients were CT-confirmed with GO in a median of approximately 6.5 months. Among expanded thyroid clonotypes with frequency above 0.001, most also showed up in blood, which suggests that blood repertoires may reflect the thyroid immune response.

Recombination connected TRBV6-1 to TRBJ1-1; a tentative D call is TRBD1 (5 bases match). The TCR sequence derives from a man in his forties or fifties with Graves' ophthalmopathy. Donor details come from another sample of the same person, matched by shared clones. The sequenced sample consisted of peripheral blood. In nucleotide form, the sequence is TGTGCCAGCGCCCGGAGCCTCGGGGGGAGTGAAGCTTTCTTT. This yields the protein CASARSLGGSEAFF.